The rows below give T cell receptor beta chains drawn from one sample of a study of identical twins. TCRdb processed the 5' RACE reads anew with MiXCR; each CDR3 protein has one entry. The table lists 350,000 to 450,000 distinct CDR3 sequences, under 20% of them singletons. The sequenced sample was naive T cells sorted from blood. Receptor source: a man between 50 and 59 years old in good health. Each CDR3 is given with its conserved first and last residue. A D gene is named only where the DNA matches it firmly. Not every row has a clone size; where given, it reads once, few, many or a size class.

v_gene,j_gene,abundance,d_gene,CDR3aa,CDR3nt
TRBV6-1,TRBJ1-3,few,.,CASRRGNSGNTIYF,TGTGCCAGCAGACGGGGTAACTCTGGAAACACCATATATTTT
TRBV20-1,TRBJ1-5,.,.,CSARDLGRKQSNQPQHF,TGCAGTGCTAGAGATCTGGGGAGGAAACAGAGCAATCAGCCCCAGCATTTT
TRBV28,TRBJ2-7,few,TRBD1,CASSPQGTGTYEQYF,TGTGCCAGCAGTCCACAGGGGACAGGGACCTACGAGCAGTACTTC
TRBV4-3,TRBJ2-3,many,.,CASSQDGRRDTQYF,TGCGCCAGCAGCCAAGATGGCAGGAGGGATACGCAGTATTTT
TRBV5-6,TRBJ2-7,few,.,CASSLEQGYYEQYF,TGTGCCAGCAGCTTGGAACAGGGATACTACGAGCAGTACTTC
TRBV29-1,TRBJ2-3,.,TRBD1,CSVHDRTGTDTQYF,TGCAGCGTTCATGATCGGACAGGGACAGATACGCAGTATTTT
TRBV30,TRBJ2-1,few,TRBD1,CAWSMGQGPLNEQFF,TGTGCCTGGAGTATGGGACAGGGGCCACTCAATGAGCAGTTCTTC
TRBV4-2,TRBJ2-6,.,.,CASSQEGGPGAGANVLTF,TGTGCCAGCAGCCAAGAGGGGGGGCCCGGGGCTGGGGCCAACGTCCTGACTTTC
TRBV5-1,TRBJ2-5,.,.,CASSLGHIAQETQYF,TGCGCCAGCAGCTTGGGACATATCGCACAAGAGACCCAGTACTTC
TRBV7-8,TRBJ1-1,.,.,CASSQRGGRGTEAFF,TGTGCCAGCAGTCAAAGAGGGGGAAGGGGGACTGAAGCTTTCTTT
TRBV7-2,TRBJ2-3,few,TRBD2,CASSPASGLSTDTQYF,TGTGCCAGCAGCCCGGCTAGCGGGCTTAGCACAGATACGCAGTATTTT
TRBV29-1,TRBJ2-1,few,.,CSVDNEQFF,TGCAGCGTTGACAATGAGCAGTTCTTC
TRBV20-1,TRBJ2-7,many,TRBD2,CSAPTASGSHEQYF,TGCAGTGCTCCCACGGCTAGCGGGAGTCACGAGCAGTACTTC
TRBV6-1,TRBJ2-2,few,TRBD2,CASTGVAGGTGELFF,TGTGCCAGCACTGGAGTAGCGGGAGGCACCGGGGAGCTGTTTTTT
TRBV7-8,TRBJ2-7,.,TRBD2,CASTSRWGGKYEQYF,TGTGCCAGCACCTCCCGTTGGGGGGGTAAGTACGAGCAGTACTTC
TRBV2,TRBJ2-5,many,.,CASLGRGETQYF,TGTGCCAGCCTGGGCAGGGGAGAGACCCAGTACTTC
TRBV12-3/TRBV12-4,TRBJ2-7,many,TRBD1,CASSSPGQGYYEQYF,TGTGCCAGCAGTTCGCCGGGACAGGGATACTACGAGCAGTACTTC
TRBV29-1,TRBJ2-1,many,TRBD1,CSVGQGYNEQFF,TGCAGCGTCGGACAGGGGTACAATGAGCAGTTCTTC
TRBV4-3,TRBJ2-2,few,.,CASSQDMGVTGELFF,TGCGCCAGCAGCCAAGATATGGGAGTCACCGGGGAGCTGTTTTTT
TRBV28,TRBJ2-1,.,TRBD1,CASNSGTGWRTDEQFF,TGTGCCAGCAACTCCGGGACAGGGTGGCGGACCGATGAGCAGTTCTTC
TRBV12-3/TRBV12-4,TRBJ2-5,.,TRBD2,CASSFGLAGDQETQYF,TGTGCCAGCAGTTTCGGACTAGCGGGGGACCAAGAGACCCAGTACTTC
TRBV15,TRBJ1-4,.,TRBD1,CATSSGGGSEKLFF,TGTGCCACCAGCAGCGGAGGGGGCAGTGAAAAACTGTTTTTT
TRBV27,TRBJ2-7,.,TRBD1,CASRITGAVLGYEQYF,TGTGCCAGCAGGATTACAGGGGCGGTATTAGGGTACGAGCAGTACTTC
TRBV18,TRBJ2-7,.,TRBD2,CASSPPASGGYYEQYF,TGTGCCAGCTCACCACCGGCTAGCGGGGGTTACTACGAGCAGTACTTC
TRBV5-1,TRBJ2-1,few,TRBD2,CASSFPTSGGPTSYNEQFF,TGCGCCAGCAGCTTCCCGACTAGCGGGGGCCCAACCTCCTACAATGAGCAGTTCTTC
TRBV12-3/TRBV12-4,TRBJ1-2,.,.,CASSFHRLTEPYTF,TGTGCCAGCAGTTTTCATCGGCTCACGGAGCCCTACACCTTC
TRBV4-1,TRBJ2-1,few,TRBD2,CASSQDVGGWILNEQFF,TGCGCCAGCAGCCAAGATGTCGGGGGGTGGATTTTGAATGAGCAGTTCTTC
TRBV12-3/TRBV12-4,TRBJ2-5,.,.,CASRGNQETQYF,TGTGCCAGCAGGGGAAACCAAGAGACCCAGTACTTC
TRBV20-1,TRBJ1-6,few,.,CSASTPNSPLHF,TGCAGTGCTAGTACGCCTAATTCACCCCTCCACTTT
TRBV6-1,TRBJ2-2,.,.,CASETGSLSGELFF,TGTGCCAGCGAAACGGGGTCCTTATCCGGGGAGCTGTTTTTT
TRBV9,TRBJ2-3,few,TRBD1,CASSRVGTVLVTDTQYF,TGTGCCAGCAGCCGAGTCGGGACAGTATTAGTAACAGATACGCAGTATTTT
TRBV29-1,TRBJ1-5,few,.,CSVQDGYSNQPQHF,TGCAGCGTCCAGGACGGTTATAGCAATCAGCCCCAGCATTTT
TRBV7-9,TRBJ1-2,.,.,CASSLSGGSNYGYTF,TGTGCCAGCAGCTTAAGCGGGGGCAGCAACTATGGCTACACCTTC
TRBV30,TRBJ2-1,many,TRBD2,CAWSAGGVPYNEQFF,TGTGCCTGGAGTGCGGGGGGGGTCCCCTACAATGAGCAGTTCTTC
TRBV21-1,TRBJ2-7,many,.,CASSPGRARQGAEQYF,TGTGCCAGCAGTCCCGGGAGAGCCAGGCAGGGGGCCGAGCAGTACTTC
TRBV12-3/TRBV12-4,TRBJ2-5,few,TRBD2,CASRTSGFQETQYF,TGTGCCAGCAGGACTAGCGGGTTCCAAGAGACCCAGTACTTC
TRBV6-5,TRBJ2-2,few,.,CASSYFGGRGTGELFF,TGTGCCAGCAGTTACTTTGGGGGGAGAGGGACCGGGGAGCTGTTTTTT
TRBV5-1,TRBJ1-1,few,.,CASRSDVRNTEAFF,TGCGCCAGCAGATCGGACGTACGGAACACTGAAGCTTTCTTT
TRBV7-6,TRBJ2-3,few,.,CASSPGPDLDTQYF,TGTGCCAGCAGCCCGGGACCAGACTTAGATACGCAGTATTTT
TRBV29-1,TRBJ2-5,few,.,CSVEFRETQYF,TGCAGCGTTGAGTTCAGGGAGACCCAGTACTTC
TRBV6-1,TRBJ2-6,few,TRBD2,CASSPRLAGGRGANVLTF,TGTGCCAGCAGTCCAAGACTAGCGGGAGGGCGAGGGGCCAACGTCCTGACTTTC
TRBV2,TRBJ2-3,.,.,CASRGNSGSDTQYF,TGTGCCAGCAGGGGGAACAGTGGCTCAGATACGCAGTATTTT
TRBV12-3/TRBV12-4,TRBJ1-6,.,.,CASNQGIGNSPLHF,TGTGCCAGCAACCAGGGCATCGGTAATTCACCCCTCCACTTT
TRBV20-1,TRBJ1-5,few,.,CSARSVGRLYQPQHF,TGCAGTGCTAGATCGGTGGGACGGCTTTATCAGCCCCAGCATTTT
TRBV5-1,TRBJ2-7,.,TRBD2,CASSPRLAGNSYEQYF,TGCGCCAGCAGCCCCCGGCTAGCGGGGAACTCCTACGAGCAGTACTTC
TRBV6-2/TRBV6-3,TRBJ2-7,few,.,CASSFNFYEQYF,TGTGCCAGCAGTTTCAATTTCTACGAGCAGTACTTC
TRBV28,TRBJ2-7,few,.,CASSYTDEQYF,TGTGCCAGCAGTTACACGGACGAGCAGTACTTC
TRBV12-3/TRBV12-4,TRBJ2-7,.,.,CASSSVHYEQYF,TGTGCCAGCAGTTCGGTCCACTACGAGCAGTACTTC
TRBV20-1,TRBJ2-1,many,TRBD2,CSARGAGTSGAYNEQFF,TGCAGTGCTAGGGGGGCCGGGACTAGCGGAGCCTACAATGAGCAGTTCTTC
TRBV6-2/TRBV6-3,TRBJ1-2,few,.,CASQGSTNYGYTF,TGTGCCAGCCAAGGGAGCACTAACTATGGCTACACCTTC
TRBV29-1,TRBJ2-3,.,TRBD2,CCVRGLVTDTQYF,TGCTGCGTTCGAGGACTAGTCACAGATACGCAGTATTTT
TRBV25-1,TRBJ2-1,.,TRBD2,CASSVRTSGNYNEQFF,TGTGCCAGCAGTGTCCGGACTAGCGGGAACTACAATGAGCAGTTCTTC
TRBV20-1,TRBJ2-1,.,.,CSARVLGSQGNEQFF,TGCAGTGCTAGAGTATTGGGGAGTCAAGGTAATGAGCAGTTCTTC
TRBV7-9,TRBJ2-1,.,.,CASSPTNRVDNEQFF,TGTGCCAGCAGCCCAACAAACAGGGTCGACAATGAGCAGTTCTTC
TRBV20-1,TRBJ2-7,few,.,CSADDRSYEQYF,TGCAGTGCCGACGACAGGTCCTACGAGCAGTACTTC
TRBV5-1,TRBJ2-7,.,.,CASSTGTNRGEQYF,TGCGCCAGCAGCACCGGGACAAATCGGGGGGAGCAGTACTTC
TRBV6-2/TRBV6-3,TRBJ1-1,.,.,CASRITGNTEAFF,TGTGCCAGCAGAATCACAGGGAACACTGAAGCTTTCTTT
TRBV6-1,TRBJ2-1,many,.,CASTNGGPYNEQFF,TGTGCCAGCACTAACGGGGGCCCTTACAATGAGCAGTTCTTC
TRBV20-1,TRBJ2-7,many,.,CSAREWTRSNHEQYF,TGCAGTGCTAGAGAGTGGACCCGATCAAACCACGAGCAGTACTTC
TRBV5-1,TRBJ2-5,.,TRBD2,CASSLWTSGSKETQYF,TGCGCCAGCAGCCTCTGGACTAGCGGGAGTAAAGAGACCCAGTACTTC